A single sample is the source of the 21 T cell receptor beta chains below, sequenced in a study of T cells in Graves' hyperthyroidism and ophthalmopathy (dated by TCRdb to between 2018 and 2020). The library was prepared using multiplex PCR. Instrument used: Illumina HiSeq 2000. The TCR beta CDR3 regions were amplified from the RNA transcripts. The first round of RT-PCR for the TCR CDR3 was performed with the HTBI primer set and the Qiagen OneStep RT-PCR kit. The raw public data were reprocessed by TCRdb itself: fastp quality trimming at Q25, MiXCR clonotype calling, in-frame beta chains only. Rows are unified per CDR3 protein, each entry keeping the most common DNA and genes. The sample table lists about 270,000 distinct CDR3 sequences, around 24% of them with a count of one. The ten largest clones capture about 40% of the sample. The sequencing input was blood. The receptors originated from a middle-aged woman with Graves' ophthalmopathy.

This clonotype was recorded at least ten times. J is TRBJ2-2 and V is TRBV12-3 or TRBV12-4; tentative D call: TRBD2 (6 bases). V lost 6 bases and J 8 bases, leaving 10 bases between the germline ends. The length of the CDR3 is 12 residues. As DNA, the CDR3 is TGTGCCAGCAGGCGGGGCTCGGGGGAGCTGTTTTTT. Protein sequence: CASRRGSGELFF.

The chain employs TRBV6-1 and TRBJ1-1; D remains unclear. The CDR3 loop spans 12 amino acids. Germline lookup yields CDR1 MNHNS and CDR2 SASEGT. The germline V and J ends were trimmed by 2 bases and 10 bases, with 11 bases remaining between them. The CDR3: CASSERNAGAFF. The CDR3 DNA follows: TGTGCCAGCAGTGAACGGAACGCTGGAGCTTTCTTT.

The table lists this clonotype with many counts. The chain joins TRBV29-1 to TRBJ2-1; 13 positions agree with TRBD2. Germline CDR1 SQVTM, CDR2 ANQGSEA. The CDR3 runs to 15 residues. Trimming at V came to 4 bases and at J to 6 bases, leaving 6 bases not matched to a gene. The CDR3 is CSVVGTSGNPNEQFF. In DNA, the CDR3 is TGCAGCGTTGTTGGGACTAGCGGGAACCCCAATGAGCAGTTCTTC.

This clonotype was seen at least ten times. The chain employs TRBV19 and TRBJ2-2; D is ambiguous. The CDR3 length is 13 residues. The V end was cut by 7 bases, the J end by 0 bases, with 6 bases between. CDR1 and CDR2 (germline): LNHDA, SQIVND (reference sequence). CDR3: CASMVPNTGELFF. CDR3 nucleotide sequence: TGTGCCAGTATGGTTCCGAACACCGGGGAGCTGTTTTTT.

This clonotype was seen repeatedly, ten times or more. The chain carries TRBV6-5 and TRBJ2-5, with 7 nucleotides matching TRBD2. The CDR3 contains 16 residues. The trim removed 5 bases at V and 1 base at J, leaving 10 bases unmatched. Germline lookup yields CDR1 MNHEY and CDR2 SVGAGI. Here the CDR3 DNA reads TGTGCCAGCAGTCCCGGAGGGCGGGGGATCCAAGAGACCCAGTACTTC. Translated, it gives CASSPGGRGIQETQYF.

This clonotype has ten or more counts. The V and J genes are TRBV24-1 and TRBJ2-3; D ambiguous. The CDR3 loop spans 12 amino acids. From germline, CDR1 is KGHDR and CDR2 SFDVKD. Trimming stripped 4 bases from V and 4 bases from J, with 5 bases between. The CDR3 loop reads CATSELADTQYF. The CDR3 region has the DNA TGTGCCACCAGTGAGCTGGCAGATACGCAGTATTTT.

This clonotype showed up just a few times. The CDR3 nucleotides are TGTGCCAGCACCAATAGCGGGAGAAACGAGCAGTTCTTC. As protein: CASTNSGRNEQFF. The chain links TRBV6-2 or TRBV6-3 to TRBJ2-7, with TRBD2 matching over 9 bases. Matching the DNA end better, TRBJ2-1 makes the J call doubtful. The CDR3 runs 13 residues. In germline, CDR1 is MNHEY, CDR2 SVGEGT.

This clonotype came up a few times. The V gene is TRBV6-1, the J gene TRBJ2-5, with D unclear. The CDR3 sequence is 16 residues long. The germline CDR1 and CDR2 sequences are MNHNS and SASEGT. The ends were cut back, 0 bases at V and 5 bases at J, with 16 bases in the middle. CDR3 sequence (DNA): TGTGCCAGCAGTGAAGCGCCGGTAAAAATTGAGGAGACCCAGTACTTC. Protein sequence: CASSEAPVKIEETQYF.

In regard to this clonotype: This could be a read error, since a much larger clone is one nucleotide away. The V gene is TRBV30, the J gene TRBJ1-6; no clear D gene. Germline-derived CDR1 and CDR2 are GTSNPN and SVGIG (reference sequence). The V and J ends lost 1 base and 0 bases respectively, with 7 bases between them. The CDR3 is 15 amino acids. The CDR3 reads CAWSAGSSYNSPLHF. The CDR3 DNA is TGTGCCTGGAGTGCCGGGAGCTCCTATAATTCACCCCTCCACTTT. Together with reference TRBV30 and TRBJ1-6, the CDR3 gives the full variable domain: SQTIHQWPATLVQPVGSPLSLECTVEGTSNPNLYWYRQAAGRGLQLLFYSVGIGQISSEVPQNLSASRPQDRQFILSSKKLLLSDSGFYLCAWSAGSSYNSPLHFGNGTRLTVT.

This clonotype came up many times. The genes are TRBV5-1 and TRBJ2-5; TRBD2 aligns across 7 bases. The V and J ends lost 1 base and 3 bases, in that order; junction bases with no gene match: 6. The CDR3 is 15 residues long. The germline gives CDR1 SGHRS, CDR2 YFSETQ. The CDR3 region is CASSLRASGEETQYF. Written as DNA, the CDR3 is TGCGCCAGCAGCTTGAGGGCTAGCGGAGAAGAGACCCAGTACTTC. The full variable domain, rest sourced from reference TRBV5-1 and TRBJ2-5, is KAGVTQTPRYLIKTRGQQVTLSCSPISGHRSVSWYQQTPGQGLQFLFEYFSETQRNKGNFPGRFSGRQFSNSRSEMNVSTLELGDSALYLCASSLRASGEETQYFGPGTRLLVL.

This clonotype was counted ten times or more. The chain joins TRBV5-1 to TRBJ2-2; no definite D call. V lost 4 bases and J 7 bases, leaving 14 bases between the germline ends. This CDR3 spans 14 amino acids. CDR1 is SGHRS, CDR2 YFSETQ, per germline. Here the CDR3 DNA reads TGCGCCAGCAGCCCCGATGTAGCAGTCGGGGAGCTGTTTTTT. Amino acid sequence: CASSPDVAVGELFF. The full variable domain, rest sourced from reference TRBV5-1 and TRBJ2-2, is KAGVTQTPRYLIKTRGQQVTLSCSPISGHRSVSWYQQTPGQGLQFLFEYFSETQRNKGNFPGRFSGRQFSNSRSEMNVSTLELGDSALYLCASSPDVAVGELFFGEGSRLTVL.

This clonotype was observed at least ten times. CDR3 coding DNA: TGTGCCAGCAGCTTAATAGCGGGTCCACTCTATGGCTACACCTTC. Translated: CASSLIAGPLYGYTF. The V and J genes are TRBV7-2 and TRBJ1-2; D gene ambiguous. The CDR3 contains 15 residues. V gave up 2 bases and J gave up 4 bases, with 14 bases separating them. CDR1 and CDR2 (germline): SGHTA, FQGNSA.

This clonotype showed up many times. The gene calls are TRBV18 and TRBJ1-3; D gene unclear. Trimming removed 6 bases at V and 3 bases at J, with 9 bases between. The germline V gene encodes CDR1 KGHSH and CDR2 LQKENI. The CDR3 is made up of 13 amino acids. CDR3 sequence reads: CASSPLDGNTIYF. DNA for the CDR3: TGTGCCAGCTCTCCCCTCGATGGAAACACCATATATTTT.

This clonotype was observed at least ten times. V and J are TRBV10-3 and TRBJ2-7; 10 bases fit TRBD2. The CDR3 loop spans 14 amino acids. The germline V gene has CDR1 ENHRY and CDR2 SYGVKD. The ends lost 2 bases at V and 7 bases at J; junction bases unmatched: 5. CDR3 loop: CAISEGSGGLEQYF. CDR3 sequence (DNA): TGTGCCATCAGTGAGGGTAGCGGGGGGTTGGAGCAGTACTTC.

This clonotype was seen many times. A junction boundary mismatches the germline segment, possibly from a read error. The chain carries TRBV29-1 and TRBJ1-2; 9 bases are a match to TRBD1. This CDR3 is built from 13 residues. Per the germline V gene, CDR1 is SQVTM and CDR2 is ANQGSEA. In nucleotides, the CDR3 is TGCAGCGTTCCGGGACAGGGAAACTTTGGCTACACCTTC. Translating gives CSVPGQGNFGYTF.

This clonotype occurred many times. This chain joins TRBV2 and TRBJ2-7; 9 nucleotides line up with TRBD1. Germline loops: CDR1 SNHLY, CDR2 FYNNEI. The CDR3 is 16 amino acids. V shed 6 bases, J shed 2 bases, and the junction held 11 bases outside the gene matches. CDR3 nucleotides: TGTGCCAGCAGCCCCGGGACAGGGATTGGGGCCTACGAGCAGTACTTC. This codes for CASSPGTGIGAYEQYF.

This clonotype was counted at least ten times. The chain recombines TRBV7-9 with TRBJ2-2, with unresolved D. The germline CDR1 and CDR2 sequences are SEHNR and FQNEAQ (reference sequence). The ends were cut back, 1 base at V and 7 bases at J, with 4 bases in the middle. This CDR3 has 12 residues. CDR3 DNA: TGTGCCAGCAGCTTAGTTTACGGGGAGCTGTTTTTT. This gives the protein CASSLVYGELFF. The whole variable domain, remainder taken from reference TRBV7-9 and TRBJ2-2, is DTGVSQNPRHKITKRGQNVTFRCDPISEHNRLYWYRQTLGQGPEFLTYFQNEAQLEKSRLLSDRFSAERPKGSFSTLEIQRTEQGDSAMYLCASSLVYGELFFGEGSRLTVL.

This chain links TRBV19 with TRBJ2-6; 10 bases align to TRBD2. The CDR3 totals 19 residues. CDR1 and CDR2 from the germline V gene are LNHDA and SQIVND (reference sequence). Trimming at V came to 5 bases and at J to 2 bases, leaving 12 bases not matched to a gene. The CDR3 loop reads CASSPFTLAGAAGANVLTF. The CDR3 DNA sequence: TGTGCCAGTAGTCCTTTTACTCTAGCGGGAGCGGCTGGGGCCAACGTCCTGACTTTC.

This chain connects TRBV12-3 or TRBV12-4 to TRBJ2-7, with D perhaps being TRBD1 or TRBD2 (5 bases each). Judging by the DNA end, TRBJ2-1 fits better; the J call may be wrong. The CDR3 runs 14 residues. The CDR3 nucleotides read TGTGCCACAACCACTATCGGGACCACCTACGAGCAGTTCTTC. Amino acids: CATTTIGTTYEQFF.

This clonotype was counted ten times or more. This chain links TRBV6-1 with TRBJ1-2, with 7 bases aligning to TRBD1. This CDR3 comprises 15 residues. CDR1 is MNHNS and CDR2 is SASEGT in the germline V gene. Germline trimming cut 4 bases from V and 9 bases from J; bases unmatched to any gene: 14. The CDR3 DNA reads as TGTGCCAGCAGTGTGAAGGGGGCGAGATGGATCTGCTACACCTTC. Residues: CASSVKGARWICYTF.

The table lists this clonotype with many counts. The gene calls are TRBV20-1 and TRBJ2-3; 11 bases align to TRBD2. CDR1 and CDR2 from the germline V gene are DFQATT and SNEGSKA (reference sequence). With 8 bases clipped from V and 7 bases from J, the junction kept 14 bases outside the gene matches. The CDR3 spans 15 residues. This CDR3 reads CSTEQGLADPYTQYF. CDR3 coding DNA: TGCAGTACAGAACAGGGACTAGCGGACCCTTATACGCAGTATTTT.